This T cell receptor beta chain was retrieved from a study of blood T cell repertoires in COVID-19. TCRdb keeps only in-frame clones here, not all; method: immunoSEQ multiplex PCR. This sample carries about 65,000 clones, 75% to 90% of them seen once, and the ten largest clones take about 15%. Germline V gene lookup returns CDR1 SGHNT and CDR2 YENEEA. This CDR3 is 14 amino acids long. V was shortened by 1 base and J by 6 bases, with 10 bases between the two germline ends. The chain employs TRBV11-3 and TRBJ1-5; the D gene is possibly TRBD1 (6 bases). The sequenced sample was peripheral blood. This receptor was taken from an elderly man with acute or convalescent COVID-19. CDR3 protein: CASSLAGDGQPQHF. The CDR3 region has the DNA TGTGCCAGCAGCTTAGCAGGGGATGGTCAGCCCCAGCATTTT.